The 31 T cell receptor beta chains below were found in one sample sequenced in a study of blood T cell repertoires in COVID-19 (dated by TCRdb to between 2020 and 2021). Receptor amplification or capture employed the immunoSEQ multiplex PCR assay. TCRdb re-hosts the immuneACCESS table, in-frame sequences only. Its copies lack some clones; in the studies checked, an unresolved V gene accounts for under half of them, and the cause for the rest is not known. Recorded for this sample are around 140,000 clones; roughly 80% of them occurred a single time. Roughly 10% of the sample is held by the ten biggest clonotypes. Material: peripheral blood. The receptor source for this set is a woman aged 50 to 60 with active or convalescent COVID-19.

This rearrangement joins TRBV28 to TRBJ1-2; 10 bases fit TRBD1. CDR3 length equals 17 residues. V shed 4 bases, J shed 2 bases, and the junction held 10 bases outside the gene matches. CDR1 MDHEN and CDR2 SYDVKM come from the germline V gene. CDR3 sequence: CASSSRDRGDSNYGYTF. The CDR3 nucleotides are TGTGCCAGCAGTTCCCGGGACAGGGGTGATTCAAACTATGGCTACACCTTC.

For the CDR3, the DNA is TGTGCCAGCAGTGAAATGAGAGGGCTAAACACTGAAGCTTTCTTT. Residues: CASSEMRGLNTEAFF. The rearrangement uses TRBV25-1 and TRBJ1-1; D unresolved. The CDR3 is 15 residues long. The V end lost 2 bases, the J end lost 2 bases, and 12 bases lay between the germline ends. Germline-derived CDR1 and CDR2 are MGHDK and SYGVNS.

CDR3 bases: TGTGCCAGCTCACCGGCTAGCGGGGCGCTCACAGATACGCAGTATTTT. This translates into CASSPASGALTDTQYF. This chain uses TRBV18 with TRBJ2-3, with TRBD2 matching 9 bases. Germline CDR1 KGHSH, CDR2 LQKENI. The CDR3 runs to 16 residues. V lost 3 bases to trimming and J lost 2 bases; unmatched junction nucleotides: 6.

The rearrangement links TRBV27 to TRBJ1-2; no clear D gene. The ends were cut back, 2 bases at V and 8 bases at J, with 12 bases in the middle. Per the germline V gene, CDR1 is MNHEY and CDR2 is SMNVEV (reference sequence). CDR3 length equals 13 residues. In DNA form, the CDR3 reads TGTGCCAGCAGTTTACGCCGGGGAGGCGGCTACACCTTC. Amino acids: CASSLRRGGGYTF.

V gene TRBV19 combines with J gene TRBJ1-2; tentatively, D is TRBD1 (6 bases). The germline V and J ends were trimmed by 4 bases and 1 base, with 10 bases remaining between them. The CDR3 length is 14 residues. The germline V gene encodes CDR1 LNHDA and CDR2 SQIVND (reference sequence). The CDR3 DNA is TGTGCCAGTAGTACAAGGACAGATAACTATGGCTACACCTTC. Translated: CASSTRTDNYGYTF. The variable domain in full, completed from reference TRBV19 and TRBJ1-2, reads DGGITQSPKYLFRKEGQNVTLSCEQNLNHDAMYWYRQDPGQGLRLIYYSQIVNDFQKGDIAEGYSVSREKKESFPLTVTSAQKNPTAFYLCASSTRTDNYGYTFGSGTRLTVV.

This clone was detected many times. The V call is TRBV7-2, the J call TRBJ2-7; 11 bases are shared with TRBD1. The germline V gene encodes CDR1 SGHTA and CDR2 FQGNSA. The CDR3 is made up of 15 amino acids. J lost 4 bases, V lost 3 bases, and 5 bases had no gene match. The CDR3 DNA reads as TGTGCCAGCAGCTTTACCGGGACAGGGGGGTACGAGCAGTACTTC. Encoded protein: CASSFTGTGGYEQYF.

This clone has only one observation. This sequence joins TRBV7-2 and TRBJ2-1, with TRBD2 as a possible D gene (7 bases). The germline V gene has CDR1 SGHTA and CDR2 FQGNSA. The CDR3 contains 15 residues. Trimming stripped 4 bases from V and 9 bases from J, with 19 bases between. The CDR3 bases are TGTGCCAGCAGCTACGCCTACCCGGGGGGCGCTGAGCAGTTCTTC. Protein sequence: CASSYAYPGGAEQFF.

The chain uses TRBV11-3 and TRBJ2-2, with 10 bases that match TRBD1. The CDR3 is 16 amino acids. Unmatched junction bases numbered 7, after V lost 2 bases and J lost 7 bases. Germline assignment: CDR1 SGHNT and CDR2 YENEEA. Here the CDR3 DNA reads TGTGCCAGCAGCTTAAGGGAGGGACAGGGGATCGGGGAGCTGTTTTTT. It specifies CASSLREGQGIGELFF.

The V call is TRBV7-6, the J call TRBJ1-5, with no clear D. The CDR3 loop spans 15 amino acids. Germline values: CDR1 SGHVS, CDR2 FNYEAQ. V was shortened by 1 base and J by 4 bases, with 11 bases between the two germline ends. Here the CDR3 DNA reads TGTGCCAGCAGCTTAGGGGCCATCGGTAATCAGCCCCAGCATTTT. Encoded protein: CASSLGAIGNQPQHF.

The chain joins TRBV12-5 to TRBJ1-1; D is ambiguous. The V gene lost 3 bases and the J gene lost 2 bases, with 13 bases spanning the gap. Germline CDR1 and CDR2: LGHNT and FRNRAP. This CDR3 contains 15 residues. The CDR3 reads CASGFGGGLNTEAFF. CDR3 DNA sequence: TGTGCTAGTGGTTTCGGCGGCGGACTTAACACTGAAGCTTTCTTT.

The CDR3, as DNA: TGCGCCAGCAGCTGGGAGGGACCGCCCAAGAACACTGAAGCTTTCTTT. This gives the protein CASSWEGPPKNTEAFF. The chain joins TRBV5-1 to TRBJ1-1; D is possibly TRBD1 (5 bases). V lost 3 bases, J lost 1 base, and 16 bases lay in between. The germline V gene encodes CDR1 SGHRS and CDR2 YFSETQ. The CDR3 length is 16 residues.

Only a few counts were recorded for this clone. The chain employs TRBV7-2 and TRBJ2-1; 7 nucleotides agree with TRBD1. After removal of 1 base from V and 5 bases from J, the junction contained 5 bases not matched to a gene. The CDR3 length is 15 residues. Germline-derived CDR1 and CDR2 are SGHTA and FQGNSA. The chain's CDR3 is CASSLGPTGNNEQFF. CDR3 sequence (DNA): TGTGCCAGCAGCTTAGGCCCGACAGGGAACAATGAGCAGTTCTTC. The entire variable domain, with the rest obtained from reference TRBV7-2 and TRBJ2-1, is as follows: GAGVSQSPSNKVTEKGKDVELRCDPISGHTALYWYRQSLGQGLEFLIYFQGNSAPDKSGLPSDRFSAERTGGSVSTLTIQRTQQEDSAVYLCASSLGPTGNNEQFFGPGTRLTVL.

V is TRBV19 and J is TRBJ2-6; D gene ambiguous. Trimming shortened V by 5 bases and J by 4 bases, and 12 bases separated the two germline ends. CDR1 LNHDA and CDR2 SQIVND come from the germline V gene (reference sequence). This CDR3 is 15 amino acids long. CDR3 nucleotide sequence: TGTGCCAGTAGTCTCCCCCAGGCAGGGGCCAACGTCCTGACTTTC. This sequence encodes CASSLPQAGANVLTF.

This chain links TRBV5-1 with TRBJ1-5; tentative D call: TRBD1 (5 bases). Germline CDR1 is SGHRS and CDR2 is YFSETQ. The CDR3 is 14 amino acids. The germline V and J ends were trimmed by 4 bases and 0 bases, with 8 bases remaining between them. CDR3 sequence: CASSPDSSNQPQHF. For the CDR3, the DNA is TGCGCCAGCAGCCCCGACAGTAGCAATCAGCCCCAGCATTTT.

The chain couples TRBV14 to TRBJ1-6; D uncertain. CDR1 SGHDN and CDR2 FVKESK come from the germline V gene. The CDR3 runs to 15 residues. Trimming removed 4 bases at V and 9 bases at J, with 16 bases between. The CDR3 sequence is CASSLSGVLGSPLHF. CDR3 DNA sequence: TGTGCCAGCAGCCTGAGCGGGGTATTGGGTTCACCCCTCCACTTT.

The chain's CDR3 is CASSLAGRGNEKLFF. For the CDR3, the DNA is TGTGCCAGCAGCTTAGCGGGCAGGGGGAATGAAAAACTGTTTTTT. The chain carries TRBV7-2 and TRBJ1-4, with 7 bases fitting TRBD1. Germline loops: CDR1 SGHTA, CDR2 FQGNSA. This CDR3 region has 15 residues. J lost 5 bases, V lost 0 bases, and 3 bases had no gene match.

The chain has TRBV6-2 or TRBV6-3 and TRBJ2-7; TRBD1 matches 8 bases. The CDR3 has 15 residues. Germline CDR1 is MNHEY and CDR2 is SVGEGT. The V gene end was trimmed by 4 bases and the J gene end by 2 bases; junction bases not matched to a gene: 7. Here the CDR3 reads CASSWTGSGAYEQYF. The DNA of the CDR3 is TGTGCCAGCAGTTGGACAGGGTCGGGGGCCTACGAGCAGTACTTC.

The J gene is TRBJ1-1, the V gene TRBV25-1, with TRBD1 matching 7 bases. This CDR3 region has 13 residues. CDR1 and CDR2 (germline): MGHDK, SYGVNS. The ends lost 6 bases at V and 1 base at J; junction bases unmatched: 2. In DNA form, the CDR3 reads TGTGCCAGCAGCGGACAGGAGAACACTGAAGCTTTCTTT. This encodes CASSGQENTEAFF.

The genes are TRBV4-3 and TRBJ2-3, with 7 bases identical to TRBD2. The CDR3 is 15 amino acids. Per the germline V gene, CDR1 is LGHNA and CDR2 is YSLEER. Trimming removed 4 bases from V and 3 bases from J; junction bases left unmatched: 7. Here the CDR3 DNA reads TGCGCCAGCAGCCTTGAAGCGGGAATGACAGATACGCAGTATTTT. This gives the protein CASSLEAGMTDTQYF.

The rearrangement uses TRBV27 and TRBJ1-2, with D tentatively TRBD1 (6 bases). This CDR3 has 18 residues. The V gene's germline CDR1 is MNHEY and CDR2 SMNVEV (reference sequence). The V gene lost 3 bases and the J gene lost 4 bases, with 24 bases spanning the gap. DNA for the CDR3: TGTGCCAGCAGTTTTGGGGGCACCGGCAGGGGTTATGGCTATGGCTACACCTTC. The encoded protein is CASSFGGTGRGYGYGYTF.

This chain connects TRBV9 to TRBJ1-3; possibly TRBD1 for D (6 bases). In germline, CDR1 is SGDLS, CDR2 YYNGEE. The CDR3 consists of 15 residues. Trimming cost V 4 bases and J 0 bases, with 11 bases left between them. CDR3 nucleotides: TGTGCCAGCAGCTCCCAGACAGGCTCTGGAAACACCATATATTTT. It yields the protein CASSSQTGSGNTIYF.

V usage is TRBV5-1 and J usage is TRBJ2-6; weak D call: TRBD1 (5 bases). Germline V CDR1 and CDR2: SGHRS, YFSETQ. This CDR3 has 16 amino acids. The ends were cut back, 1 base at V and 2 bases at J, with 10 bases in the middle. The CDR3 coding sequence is TGCGCCAGCAGCTTGATAGGGGTTACTGGGGCCAACGTCCTGACTTTC. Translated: CASSLIGVTGANVLTF. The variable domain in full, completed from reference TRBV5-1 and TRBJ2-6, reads KAGVTQTPRYLIKTRGQQVTLSCSPISGHRSVSWYQQTPGQGLQFLFEYFSETQRNKGNFPGRFSGRQFSNSRSEMNVSTLELGDSALYLCASSLIGVTGANVLTFGAGSRLTVL.

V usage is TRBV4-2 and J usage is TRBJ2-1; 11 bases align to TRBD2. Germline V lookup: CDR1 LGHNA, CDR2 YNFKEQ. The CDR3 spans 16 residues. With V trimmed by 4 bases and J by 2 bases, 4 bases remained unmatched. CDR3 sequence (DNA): TGTGCCAGCAGCCCGGGGACTAGCGGCCCCTACAATGAGCAGTTCTTC. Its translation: CASSPGTSGPYNEQFF.

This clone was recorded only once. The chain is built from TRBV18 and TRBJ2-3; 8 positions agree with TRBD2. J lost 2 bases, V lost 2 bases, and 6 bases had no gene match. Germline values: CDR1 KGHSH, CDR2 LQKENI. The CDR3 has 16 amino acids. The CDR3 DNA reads TGTGCCAGCTCACCAGGCAGCGGGGGATACACAGATACGCAGTATTTT. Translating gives CASSPGSGGYTDTQYF.

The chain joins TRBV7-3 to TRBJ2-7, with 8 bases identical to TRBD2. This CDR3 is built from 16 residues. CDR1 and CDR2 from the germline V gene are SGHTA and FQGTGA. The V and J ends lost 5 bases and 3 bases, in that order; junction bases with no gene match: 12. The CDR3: CASSREASGGLYEQYF. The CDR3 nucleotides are TGTGCCAGCAGCCGCGAAGCCAGCGGGGGCCTCTACGAGCAGTACTTC.

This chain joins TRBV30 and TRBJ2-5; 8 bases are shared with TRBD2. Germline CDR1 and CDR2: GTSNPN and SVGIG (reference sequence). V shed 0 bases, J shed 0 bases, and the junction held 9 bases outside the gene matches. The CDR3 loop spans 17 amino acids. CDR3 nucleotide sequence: TGTGCCTGGAGTGTAGCTCTCGGGGGGGGGTACCAAGAGACCCAGTACTTC. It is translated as CAWSVALGGGYQETQYF. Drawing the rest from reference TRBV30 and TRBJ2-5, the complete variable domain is SQTIHQWPATLVQPVGSPLSLECTVEGTSNPNLYWYRQAAGRGLQLLFYSVGIGQISSEVPQNLSASRPQDRQFILSSKKLLLSDSGFYLCAWSVALGGGYQETQYFGPGTRLLVL.

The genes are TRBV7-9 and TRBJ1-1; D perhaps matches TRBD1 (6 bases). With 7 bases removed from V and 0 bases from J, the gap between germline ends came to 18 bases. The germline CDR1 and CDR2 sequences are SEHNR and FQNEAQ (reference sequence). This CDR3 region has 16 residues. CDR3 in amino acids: CASIFPTGPMNTEAFF. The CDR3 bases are TGTGCCAGCATCTTTCCAACAGGGCCTATGAACACTGAAGCTTTCTTT.

The CDR3 protein is CASRSQGENSPLHF. The CDR3 nucleotides are TGTGCCAGCAGATCACAGGGGGAAAATTCACCCCTCCACTTT. This sequence joins TRBV6-5 and TRBJ1-6; TRBD1 matches at 8 bases. The CDR3 covers 14 residues. With V trimmed by 6 bases and J by 7 bases, 5 bases remained unmatched. The germline gives CDR1 MNHEY, CDR2 SVGAGI.

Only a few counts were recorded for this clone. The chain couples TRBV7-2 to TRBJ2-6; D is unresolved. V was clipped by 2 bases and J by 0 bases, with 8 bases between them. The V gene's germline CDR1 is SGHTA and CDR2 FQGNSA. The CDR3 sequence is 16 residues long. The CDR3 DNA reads TGTGCCAGCAGCTTAAGCGCCGTCTCTGGGGCCAACGTCCTGACTTTC. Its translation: CASSLSAVSGANVLTF.

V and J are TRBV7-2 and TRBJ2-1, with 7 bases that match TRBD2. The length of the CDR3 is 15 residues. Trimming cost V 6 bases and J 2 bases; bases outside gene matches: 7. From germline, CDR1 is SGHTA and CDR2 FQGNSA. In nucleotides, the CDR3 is TGTGCCAGCAGGAGCGGGGAGGGGCCCTACAATGAGCAGTTCTTC. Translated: CASRSGEGPYNEQFF.

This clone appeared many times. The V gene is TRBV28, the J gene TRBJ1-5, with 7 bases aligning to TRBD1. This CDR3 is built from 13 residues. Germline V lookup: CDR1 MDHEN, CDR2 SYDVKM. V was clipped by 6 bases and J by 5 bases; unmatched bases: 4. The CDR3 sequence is CASRGQFDQPQHF. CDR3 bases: TGTGCCAGCAGGGGACAGTTCGATCAGCCCCAGCATTTT.